This passage covers 31 T cell receptor beta chains from one sample sequenced in a study of Tregs in tolerant kidney transplant recipients. Related graft donors supplied nonmyeloablative bone marrow transplants, and mixed chimerism was transient. Produced via immunoSEQ multiplex PCR; TCRdb's table is partial and in-frame only. The sample consists of around 61,000 clones, approximately 87% of them appearing once. Material: CD4+ T cells from blood (PBMCs), obtained 6 months after the transplant. Receptors originate from a human patient who received a combined kidney and bone marrow transplant. Some T cells here may be from the graft donor.

This clone was observed once. This chain connects TRBV2 to TRBJ2-7, with 14 bases fitting TRBD2. The germline gives CDR1 SNHLY, CDR2 FYNNEI. This CDR3 is 18 amino acids long. After removal of 7 bases from V and 1 base from J, the junction contained 12 bases not matched to a gene. The DNA of the CDR3 is TGTGCCAGCAAAAGGGGGACTAGCGGGAGCCCCTCTTCCTACGAGCAGTACTTC. This codes for CASKRGTSGSPSSYEQYF.

This rearrangement joins TRBV6-1 to TRBJ2-2, with D unclear. Germline CDR1 reads MNHNS; CDR2 reads SASEGT. Trimming stripped 2 bases from V and 1 base from J, with 5 bases between. The CDR3 covers 14 residues. The CDR3 DNA follows: TGTGCCAGCAGTGAAAACAGGAACACCGGGGAGCTGTTTTTT. Its translation is CASSENRNTGELFF.

This rearrangement joins TRBV6-6 to TRBJ1-5, with 9 bases lining up with TRBD1. Trimming cost V 8 bases and J 5 bases; bases outside gene matches: 4. The CDR3 runs 13 residues. Germline loops: CDR1 MNHNY, CDR2 SVGAGI (reference sequence). The CDR3 DNA reads as TGTGCCAGCCGTCGACAGGGGGATCAGCCCCAGCATTTT. Residues: CASRRQGDQPQHF.

The CDR3 reads CASSLAGQGGTGELFF. CDR3 coding DNA: TGCGCCAGCAGCTTGGCCGGACAGGGTGGCACCGGGGAGCTGTTTTTT. J is TRBJ2-2 and V is TRBV5-1, with 8 nucleotides matching TRBD1. Looked up from germline, CDR1 is SGHRS and CDR2 is YFSETQ. The V segment lost 0 bases and the J segment 4 bases; nucleotides outside the gene matches: 5. The CDR3 extends over 16 amino acids.

Concerning this clone: The sample holds other DNA sequences that translate to the same CDR3. The V and J genes are TRBV5-6 and TRBJ2-5; TRBD2 matches 11 bases. In germline, CDR1 is SGHDT, CDR2 YYEEEE. The V segment lost 0 bases and the J segment 5 bases; nucleotides outside the gene matches: 3. The CDR3 length is 15 residues. Here the CDR3 reads CASSLVAGGRETQYF. DNA for the CDR3: TGTGCCAGCAGCTTGGTAGCGGGGGGGCGCGAGACCCAGTACTTC.

The chain joins TRBV7-2 to TRBJ1-6; TRBD1 matches at 7 bases. CDR1 is SGHTA, CDR2 FQGNSA, per germline. This CDR3 is built from 13 residues. With V trimmed by 4 bases and J by 14 bases, 8 bases remained unmatched. The CDR3 nucleotides read TGTGCCAGCAGCTACAACAGGGGAGAGGCCCTCCACTTT. Encoded protein: CASSYNRGEALHF.

V and J are TRBV18 and TRBJ1-1; the D gene is possibly TRBD1 (5 bases). Germline V gene lookup returns CDR1 KGHSH and CDR2 LQKENI. The V end was cut by 5 bases, the J end by 7 bases, with 20 bases between. CDR3 length: 15 amino acids. CDR3 residues: CASSTSTGELGEAFF. CDR3 coding DNA: TGTGCCAGCTCAACAAGTACAGGCGAATTGGGTGAAGCTTTCTTT.

V is TRBV10-3 and J is TRBJ2-3; D is possibly TRBD2 (6 bases). The CDR3 sequence is 16 residues long. V was pared by 4 bases and J by 0 bases, with 14 bases between. Germline V CDR1 and CDR2: ENHRY, SYGVKD. The CDR3 DNA reads TGTGCCATCAGTGGGGGTCTAGGGACTAGCACAGATACGCAGTATTTT. This encodes CAISGGLGTSTDTQYF.

This rearrangement joins TRBV11-1 to TRBJ1-1, with 7 bases aligning to TRBD1. Looked up from germline, CDR1 is SGHAT and CDR2 is FQDESV (reference sequence). Trimming removed 5 bases from V and 1 base from J; junction bases left unmatched: 4. This CDR3 spans 14 amino acids. CDR3 amino acids: CASSARGRNTEAFF. The CDR3 DNA reads TGTGCCAGCAGCGCCAGGGGGAGGAACACTGAAGCTTTCTTT.

This rearrangement joins TRBV9 to TRBJ2-3; a weak D match, TRBD1 (5 bases). Germline CDR1 SGDLS, CDR2 YYNGEE. Trimming cost V 4 bases and J 7 bases, with 19 bases left between them. This CDR3 spans 15 amino acids. DNA of the CDR3: TGTGCCAGCAGCCCACAGACAGTATCAGTCAATACGCAGTATTTT. Its protein is CASSPQTVSVNTQYF.

The chain is built from TRBV19 and TRBJ1-5; D possibly corresponds to TRBD1 (5 bases). The CDR3 extends over 15 amino acids. Germline loops: CDR1 LNHDA, CDR2 SQIVND (reference sequence). V shed 3 bases and J shed 7 bases, with 16 bases lying between them. CDR3 nucleotides: TGTGCCAGTAGTATCTTTGGGGCTGCGGGGCAGCCCCAGCATTTT. The encoded protein is CASSIFGAAGQPQHF.

The V and J genes are TRBV6-6 and TRBJ2-7, with a tentative D call TRBD1 (5 bases). The germline CDR1 and CDR2 sequences are MNHNY and SVGAGI (reference sequence). Trimming pared 6 bases from V and 6 bases from J, leaving 18 bases between. The CDR3 is made up of 14 amino acids. The CDR3 loop is CASRAQGPTLEQYF. The CDR3 DNA reads as TGTGCCAGCAGAGCTCAGGGCCCGACTCTCGAGCAGTACTTC.

Only one count was recorded for this clone. The gene calls are TRBV14 and TRBJ2-5; maybe TRBD2 (5 bases). Judging by the DNA end, TRBJ2-7 fits better; the J call may be wrong. CDR1 SGHDN and CDR2 FVKESK come from the germline V gene. The CDR3 loop spans 17 amino acids. The CDR3 DNA follows: TGTGCCAGCAGCCCCCTACTTGGAAGCGGACCCTCCTACGAGCAGTACTTC. This gives the protein CASSPLLGSGPSYEQYF.

The genes are TRBV7-2 and TRBJ2-7; 9 bases match TRBD2. The ends lost 3 bases at V and 2 bases at J; junction bases unmatched: 11. The CDR3 extends over 17 amino acids. Germline assignment: CDR1 SGHTA and CDR2 FQGNSA. CDR3 in DNA: TGTGCCAGCAGCTTTTTTAGCGGGGGTAACCTAGCCTACGAGCAGTACTTC. Translating it yields CASSFFSGGNLAYEQYF. Together with reference TRBV7-2 and TRBJ2-7, the CDR3 gives the full variable domain: GAGVSQSPSNKVTEKGKDVELRCDPISGHTALYWYRQSLGQGLEFLIYFQGNSAPDKSGLPSDRFSAERTGGSVSTLTIQRTQQEDSAVYLCASSFFSGGNLAYEQYFGPGTRLTVT.

This clone was seen only a few times. This chain links TRBV10-3 with TRBJ1-2; D ambiguous. CDR1 ENHRY and CDR2 SYGVKD come from the germline V gene. The CDR3 runs to 16 residues. The V and J ends lost 2 bases and 1 base respectively, with 14 bases between them. Written as DNA, the CDR3 is TGTGCCATCAGTGAGCGAGTAGCCCTCATTAACTATGGCTACACCTTC. It translates to CAISERVALINYGYTF.

The V call is TRBV7-6, the J call TRBJ2-2; D may be TRBD2 (6 bases). Germline CDR1 and CDR2: SGHVS and FNYEAQ. Trimming shortened V by 1 base and J by 6 bases, and 6 bases separated the two germline ends. CDR3 length equals 13 residues. CDR3 sequence: CASSLGGAGELFF. CDR3 DNA: TGTGCCAGCAGCTTAGGGGGGGCCGGGGAGCTGTTTTTT.

The V and J genes are TRBV30 and TRBJ2-2, with a tentative D call TRBD2 (5 bases). Trimming cost V 0 bases and J 4 bases, with 12 bases left between them. CDR3 size: 15 residues. CDR1 is GTSNPN, CDR2 SVGIG, per germline (reference sequence). The CDR3 nucleotides read TGTGCCTGGAGTGTATCAGGACTCTTCACCGGGGAGCTGTTTTTT. It yields the protein CAWSVSGLFTGELFF. Full variable domain (missing parts from reference TRBV30 and TRBJ2-2): SQTIHQWPATLVQPVGSPLSLECTVEGTSNPNLYWYRQAAGRGLQLLFYSVGIGQISSEVPQNLSASRPQDRQFILSSKKLLLSDSGFYLCAWSVSGLFTGELFFGEGSRLTVL.

The rearrangement uses TRBV5-1 and TRBJ2-1, with TRBD2 matching 10 bases. The length of the CDR3 is 14 residues. Germline trimming cut 0 bases from V and 6 bases from J; bases unmatched to any gene: 0. Germline V gene sequence: CDR1 SGHRS, CDR2 YFSETQ. CDR3 loop: CASSLGTSGNEQFF. The DNA for the CDR3 is TGCGCCAGCAGCTTGGGGACTAGCGGCAATGAGCAGTTCTTC. The full variable domain, with the rest looked up from reference TRBV5-1 and TRBJ2-1, is KAGVTQTPRYLIKTRGQQVTLSCSPISGHRSVSWYQQTPGQGLQFLFEYFSETQRNKGNFPGRFSGRQFSNSRSEMNVSTLELGDSALYLCASSLGTSGNEQFFGPGTRLTVL.

This clone was detected only a few times. The chain combines TRBV21-1 with TRBJ2-7; the DNA was not compared with TRBD1, the D call given in the table. TRBV21-1 is noted as a pseudogene. The CDR3 extends over 15 amino acids. In DNA, the CDR3 is TGTGCCAGCAGCAAACCCGGACAGGGAACCTACGAGCAGTACTTC. It yields the protein CASSKPGQGTYEQYF.

This clone was detected only once. The V gene is TRBV29-1, the J gene TRBJ1-2, with D possibly being TRBD1 (5 bases). This CDR3 is 12 amino acids long. With 6 bases removed from V and 7 bases from J, the gap between germline ends came to 15 bases. Germline CDR1 is SQVTM and CDR2 is ANQGSEA. DNA of the CDR3: TGCAGCGTCGCTGACAGACACCTTGGCTACACCTTC. Residues: CSVADRHLGYTF.

This rearrangement joins TRBV9 to TRBJ2-4, with D possibly matching TRBD1 (7 bases). Between the trimmed V and J ends, which lost 0 bases and 7 bases, there was a span of 8 bases. This CDR3 contains 13 residues. In germline, CDR1 is SGDLS, CDR2 YYNGEE. This CDR3 is CASSVAGGNIQYF. The DNA of the CDR3 is TGTGCCAGCAGCGTAGCAGGGGGGAACATTCAGTACTTC. Looking up the rest from reference TRBV9 and TRBJ2-4 gives the full variable domain: DSGVTQTPKHLITATGQRVTLRCSPRSGDLSVYWYQQSLDQGLQFLIQYYNGEERAKGNILERFSAQQFPDLHSELNLSSLELGDSALYFCASSVAGGNIQYFGAGTRLSVL.

This chain connects TRBV19 to TRBJ2-7; D is unclear. Germline V gives CDR1 LNHDA, CDR2 SQIVND (reference sequence). The CDR3 loop spans 14 amino acids. The V end was cut by 8 bases, the J end by 1 base, with 15 bases between. CDR3 sequence (DNA): TGTGCCAGTTCTGTTACCTGGGCTTCCTACGAGCAGTACTTC. It yields the protein CASSVTWASYEQYF.

V is TRBV19 and J is TRBJ1-2; D perhaps matches TRBD1 (5 bases). Trimming took 9 bases from V and 4 from J, leaving 12 bases between them. This CDR3 spans 12 amino acids. Germline CDR1 and CDR2: LNHDA and SQIVND (reference sequence). Here the CDR3 DNA reads TGTGCCAGCGAAGGGGTTTTCTATGGCTACACCTTC. Its translation is CASEGVFYGYTF. The whole variable domain, filled in from reference TRBV19 and TRBJ1-2, reads DGGITQSPKYLFRKEGQNVTLSCEQNLNHDAMYWYRQDPGQGLRLIYYSQIVNDFQKGDIAEGYSVSREKKESFPLTVTSAQKNPTAFYLCASEGVFYGYTFGSGTRLTVV.

This rearrangement joins TRBV5-1 to TRBJ2-7, with 10 bases identical to TRBD2. J lost 0 bases, V lost 4 bases, and 10 bases had no gene match. Germline lookup yields CDR1 SGHRS and CDR2 YFSETQ. The CDR3 spans 17 residues. CDR3 residues: CASSLGTSGVLSYEQYF. The CDR3 DNA reads TGCGCCAGCAGCCTGGGAACTAGCGGGGTGCTCTCCTACGAGCAGTACTTC.

This clone was counted once. This chain joins TRBV18 and TRBJ2-7; maybe TRBD2 (5 bases). Germline CDR1 is KGHSH and CDR2 is LQKENI. Trimming took 3 bases from V and 5 from J, leaving 8 bases between them. This CDR3 is 12 amino acids long. The CDR3: CASSPYGDEQYF. CDR3 DNA: TGTGCCAGCTCACCGTACGGGGACGAGCAGTACTTC. The entire variable domain, with the rest obtained from reference TRBV18 and TRBJ2-7, is as follows: NAGVMQNPRHLVRRRGQEARLRCSPMKGHSHVYWYRQLPEEGLKFMVYLQKENIIDESGMPKERFSAEFPKEGPSILRIQQVVRGDSAAYFCASSPYGDEQYFGPGTRLTVT.

The chain combines TRBV7-2 with TRBJ1-1, with D perhaps TRBD1 (5 bases). V was shortened by 4 bases and J by 5 bases, with 11 bases between the two germline ends. This CDR3 has 13 residues. Germline V gene sequence: CDR1 SGHTA, CDR2 FQGNSA. The CDR3, as DNA: TGTGCCAGCAGCTACGACAGACGGACTGAAGCTTTCTTT. Encoded protein: CASSYDRRTEAFF.

This sequence joins TRBV19 and TRBJ1-1; 10 bases fit TRBD1. Unmatched junction bases numbered 3, after V lost 8 bases and J lost 3 bases. The CDR3 runs 13 residues. Germline V gene data show CDR1 as LNHDA and CDR2 as SQIVND (reference sequence). Written as DNA, the CDR3 is TGTGCCAGTGACAGGGGGCCGTACACTGAAGCTTTCTTT. Protein product: CASDRGPYTEAFF.

V and J are TRBV7-3 and TRBJ2-3; D is unresolved. V gave up 2 bases and J gave up 5 bases, with 11 bases separating them. CDR3 length: 14 amino acids. CDR1 and CDR2 from the germline V gene are SGHTA and FQGTGA. This chain's CDR3 is CASSLLGGEDTQYF. CDR3 DNA: TGTGCCAGCAGCTTACTAGGTGGAGAAGATACGCAGTATTTT. The entire variable domain, with the rest obtained from reference TRBV7-3 and TRBJ2-3, is as follows: GAGVSQTPSNKVTEKGKYVELRCDPISGHTALYWYRQSLGQGPEFLIYFQGTGAADDSGLPNDRFFAVRPEGSVSTLKIQRTERGDSAVYLCASSLLGGEDTQYFGPGTRLTVL.

This chain joins TRBV5-1 and TRBJ1-6, with TRBD1 matching 10 bases. V lost 7 bases to trimming and J lost 9 bases; unmatched junction nucleotides: 10. Germline CDR1 is SGHRS and CDR2 is YFSETQ. The CDR3 length is 15 residues. The DNA for the CDR3 is TGCGCCAGCGGGGAGTGGGGACAGGGGTTTTCACCCCTCCACTTT. Its translation: CASGEWGQGFSPLHF.

The chain combines TRBV19 with TRBJ1-2, with D possibly TRBD1 on 6 matching bases. CDR1 is LNHDA, CDR2 SQIVND, per germline (reference sequence). V gave up 3 bases and J gave up 8 bases, with 16 bases separating them. The CDR3 extends over 14 amino acids. CDR3: CASSISRGSVGYTF. CDR3 nucleotide sequence: TGTGCCAGTAGTATCTCCAGGGGTTCGGTCGGCTACACCTTC.

The chain uses TRBV18 and TRBJ1-5; 10 bases are a match to TRBD1. The CDR3 has 15 amino acids. J was trimmed by 4 bases and V by 5 bases; bases with no gene match: 5. Germline CDR1 is KGHSH and CDR2 is LQKENI. The CDR3 DNA follows: TGTGCCAGCTCAGTTTCGGGACAGGGGAATCAGCCCCAGCATTTT. Translating it yields CASSVSGQGNQPQHF.